The clone carrying this T cell receptor beta chain is labeled as medium-sized. The antigen remains unidentified. Germline CDR1 and CDR2: SQVTM and ANQGSEA. The CDR3 covers 17 residues. V trimming: 1 base; J trimming: 1 base; junction bases outside the gene matches: 8. These data originate in a study of early T cells in non-severe SARS-CoV-2 infection. The wider study: The sequenced material was bulk RNA from unsorted whole blood, and its chains were unpaired. Broader study findings: Anti-spike CD8 responses were favored by VDJdb matching, which missed private and CD4 specificities.

Unique molecular identifiers were attached to individual cDNA molecules. TCRdb called the 5' RACE reads again in MiXCR, with one record for every CDR3 protein. Of some 57,000 distinct CDR3 sequences listed, 10% are singletons. Sequencing was done on a sample of whole blood. This rearrangement joins TRBV29-1 to TRBJ2-3; 10 positions match TRBD2. This sequence was found in an adult who was a healthcare worker with PCR-confirmed SARS-CoV-2 infection or an uninfected control (not recorded which). DNA of the CDR3: TGCAGCGTTGAAGGGAGCGGGAGGGCCTGGGGCACAGATACGCAGTATTTT. This gives the protein CSVEGSGRAWGTDTQYF.